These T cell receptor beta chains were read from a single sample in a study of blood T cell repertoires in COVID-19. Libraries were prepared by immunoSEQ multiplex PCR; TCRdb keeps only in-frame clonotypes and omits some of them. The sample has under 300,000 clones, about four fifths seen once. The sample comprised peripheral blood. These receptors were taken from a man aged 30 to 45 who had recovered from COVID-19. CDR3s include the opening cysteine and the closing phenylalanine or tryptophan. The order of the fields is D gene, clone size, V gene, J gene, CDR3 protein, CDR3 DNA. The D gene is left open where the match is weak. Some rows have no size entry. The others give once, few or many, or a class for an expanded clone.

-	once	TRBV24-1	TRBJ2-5	CATREGQPRRKQETQYF	TGTGCCACCAGGGAGGGACAGCCGAGACGGAAACAAGAGACCCAGTACTTC
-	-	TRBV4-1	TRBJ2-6	CASSAGPPRGANVLTF	TGCGCCAGCAGCGCGGGACCGCCAAGGGGGGCCAACGTCCTGACTTTC
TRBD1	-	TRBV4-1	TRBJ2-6	CASSLGRGFLGANVLTF	TGCGCCAGCAGCTTGGGCAGGGGGTTTCTTGGGGCCAACGTCCTGACTTTC
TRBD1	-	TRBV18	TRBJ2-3	CASSPQTGGTDTQYF	TGTGCCAGCTCACCGCAGACAGGGGGCACAGATACGCAGTATTTT
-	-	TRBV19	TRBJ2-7	CASSTGSYEQYF	TGTGCCAGTAGTACAGGCTCCTACGAGCAGTACTTC
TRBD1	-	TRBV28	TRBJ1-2	CASRSLPTGGYGYTF	TGTGCCAGCAGGTCCCTCCCGACAGGGGGCTATGGCTACACCTTC
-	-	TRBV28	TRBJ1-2	CASSVQGNYGYTF	TGTGCCAGCAGTGTACAGGGTAACTATGGCTACACCTTC
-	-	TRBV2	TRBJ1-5	CASSRHPDQPQHF	TGTGCCAGCAGTCGACACCCGGATCAGCCCCAGCATTTT
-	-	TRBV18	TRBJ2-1	CASSPPAPGEQFF	TGTGCCAGCTCACCACCGGCCCCGGGTGAGCAGTTCTTC
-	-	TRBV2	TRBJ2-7	CASGDPGANYEQYF	TGTGCCAGCGGGGATCCAGGGGCCAACTACGAGCAGTACTTC
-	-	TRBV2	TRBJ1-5	CASSGQISNQPQHF	TGTGCCAGCAGTGGACAGATTAGCAATCAGCCCCAGCATTTT
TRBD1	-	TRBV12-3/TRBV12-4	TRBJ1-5	CASTGGYQPQHF	TGTGCCAGCACAGGGGGGTATCAGCCCCAGCATTTT
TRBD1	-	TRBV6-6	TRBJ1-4	CASSLTGLQSVLFF	TGTGCCAGCAGTTTGACAGGGCTCCAAAGTGTACTGTTTTTT
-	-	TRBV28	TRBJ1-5	CASRQGLSQPQHF	TGTGCCAGCAGGCAGGGGTTAAGTCAGCCCCAGCATTTT
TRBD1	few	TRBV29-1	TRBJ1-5	CSVRDSYQPQHF	TGCAGCGTTCGGGACAGTTATCAGCCCCAGCATTTT
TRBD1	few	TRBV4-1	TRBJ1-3	CASSQDQTGGGNTIYF	TGCGCCAGCAGCCAAGACCAGACAGGGGGTGGAAACACCATATATTTT
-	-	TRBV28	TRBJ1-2	CASRTPTAGYGYTF	TGTGCCAGCAGGACCCCGACAGCGGGCTATGGCTACACCTTC
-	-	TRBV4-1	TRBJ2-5	CASSAQQGTQYF	TGCGCCAGCAGCGCACAGCAGGGCACCCAGTACTTC
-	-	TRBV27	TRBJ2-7	CASTGGGHYEQYF	TGTGCCAGCACCGGTGGAGGGCACTACGAGCAGTACTTC
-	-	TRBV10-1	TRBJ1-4	CASSNGGPTEKLFF	TGCGCCAGCAGCAACGGAGGGCCGACTGAAAAACTGTTTTTT
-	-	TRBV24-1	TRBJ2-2	CATSLSNTGELFF	TGTGCCACCAGTCTCTCGAACACCGGGGAGCTGTTTTTT
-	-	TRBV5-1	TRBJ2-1	CASSPRWGPGNEQFF	TGCGCCAGCAGCCCCCGGTGGGGGCCGGGGAATGAGCAGTTCTTC
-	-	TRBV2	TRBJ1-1	CASNFELVNTEAFF	TGTGCCAGCAATTTTGAACTGGTGAACACTGAAGCTTTCTTT
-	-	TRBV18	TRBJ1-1	CASSPRTRSMNTEAFF	TGTGCCAGCTCACCACGGACAAGATCAATGAACACTGAAGCTTTCTTT
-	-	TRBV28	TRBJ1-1	CASSLTSNTEAFF	TGTGCCAGCAGTCTTACATCGAACACTGAAGCTTTCTTT
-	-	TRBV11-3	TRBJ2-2	CASSLGGANTGELFF	TGTGCCAGCAGCTTAGGGGGGGCGAACACCGGGGAGCTGTTTTTT
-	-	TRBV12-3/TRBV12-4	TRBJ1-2	CASSLGVYGYTF	TGTGCCAGCAGTTTAGGCGTCTATGGCTACACCTTC
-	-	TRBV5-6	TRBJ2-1	CASSFGGLITNEQFF	TGTGCCAGCAGCTTCGGGGGTCTAATCACCAATGAGCAGTTCTTC
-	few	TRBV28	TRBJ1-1	CASSLTQGATEAFF	TGTGCCAGCAGTCTAACTCAGGGTGCCACTGAAGCTTTCTTT
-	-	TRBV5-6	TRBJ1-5	CASSRAGEDSNQPQHF	TGTGCCAGCAGTCGAGCGGGGGAAGATAGCAATCAGCCCCAGCATTTT